The clone carrying this TCR beta chain was seen more than once but under ten times. V was pared by 3 bases and J by 2 bases, with 19 bases between. The CDR3 spans 17 residues. Germline V gene lookup returns CDR1 KGHSH and CDR2 LQKENI. The data originate from a study of blood T cell repertoires in COVID-19. Across the study: The origin of the acute and convalescent COVID-19 samples was the United States, Italy and Spain. From T cells, B-cell-depleted T cells, or PBMCs came the material, which was cDNA or gDNA.

Per the study methods: Cell counts per sample came from amplifying reference gene primers. Produced via immunoSEQ multiplex PCR; TCRdb's table is partial and in-frame only. V and J calls and clone size are those listed in that table; D and trimming were worked out from the DNA. Among around 72,000 clones listed, about 86% were seen once. The source of this sequence is a woman aged 60-75 years with acute or convalescent COVID-19. V gene TRBV18 combines with J gene TRBJ1-1, with D perhaps matching TRBD1 (6 bases). The material sequenced was peripheral blood. The CDR3 region is CASSPRTGSPFNTEAFF. Here the CDR3 DNA reads TGTGCCAGCTCACCCCGCACAGGGTCCCCCTTTAACACTGAAGCTTTCTTT.